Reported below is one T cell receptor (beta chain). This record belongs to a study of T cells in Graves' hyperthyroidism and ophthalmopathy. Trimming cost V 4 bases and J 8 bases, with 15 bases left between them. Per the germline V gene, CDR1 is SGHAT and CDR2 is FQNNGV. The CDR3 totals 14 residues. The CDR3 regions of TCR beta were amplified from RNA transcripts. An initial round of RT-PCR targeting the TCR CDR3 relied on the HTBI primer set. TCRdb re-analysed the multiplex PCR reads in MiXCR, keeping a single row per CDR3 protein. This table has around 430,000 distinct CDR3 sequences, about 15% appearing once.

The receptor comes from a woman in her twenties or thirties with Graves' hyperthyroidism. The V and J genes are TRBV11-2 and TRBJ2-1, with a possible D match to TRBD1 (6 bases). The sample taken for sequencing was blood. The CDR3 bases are TGTGCCAGCAGCTCCCGGCAGGGGTACGATGAGCAGTTCTTC. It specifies CASSSRQGYDEQFF.